This is a list of T cell receptor beta chains from one sample in a study of PD-L1 blockade in urothelial cancer. Here immunoSEQ multiplex PCR was the method, and the copy in TCRdb shows in-frame clones only, minus some. The table shows fewer than 85,000 clones, with about 88% occurring only once. Here the sequenced sample was PBMCs, taken around atezolizumab (anti-PD-L1) treatment. Receptors were obtained from a man between 60 and 75 years old with urothelial cancer. Both conserved end residues are part of each CDR3. A D gene is named only where the DNA matches it firmly. Clone size appears in some rows only: once, few, many, or a class for an expanded clone.

v_gene	d_gene	abundance	j_gene	CDR3aa	CDR3nt
TRBV28	TRBD1	.	TRBJ2-7	CASRGQGLYEQYF	TGTGCCAGCAGGGGACAGGGACTCTACGAGCAGTACTTC
TRBV2	.	.	TRBJ2-1	CASSGQGRVNEQFF	TGTGCCAGCAGTGGGCAGGGTAGGGTCAATGAGCAGTTCTTC
TRBV10-3	.	.	TRBJ2-1	CAISEADWGPEQFF	TGTGCCATCAGTGAGGCGGACTGGGGTCCTGAGCAGTTCTTC
TRBV7-9	TRBD2	.	TRBJ2-7	CASSSGGVNYEQYF	TGTGCCAGCAGCTCCGGGGGGGTGAACTACGAGCAGTACTTC
TRBV29-1	TRBD2	.	TRBJ2-7	CSGGIGRDEQYF	TGCAGCGGGGGGATTGGGAGGGACGAGCAGTACTTC
TRBV4-2	.	.	TRBJ2-7	CASSLTDEQYF	TGTGCCAGCAGCCTCACTGACGAGCAGTACTTC
TRBV29-1	.	.	TRBJ2-7	CSVGAGYEQYF	TGCAGCGTTGGAGCGGGCTACGAGCAGTACTTC
TRBV11-2	TRBD1	.	TRBJ1-2	CASSSDRGVYGYTF	TGTGCCAGCAGTTCTGACAGGGGGGTATATGGCTACACCTTC
TRBV6-5	.	.	TRBJ2-3	CALGAASTDTQYF	TGTGCCTTAGGGGCAGCTAGCACAGATACGCAGTATTTT
TRBV9	.	.	TRBJ1-3	CASSPSTGNTIYF	TGTGCCAGCAGCCCCTCAACAGGAAACACCATATATTTT
TRBV5-1	.	.	TRBJ2-6	CASSLTPGANVLTF	TGCGCCAGCAGCCTGACTCCCGGGGCCAACGTCCTGACTTTC
TRBV6-5	.	once	TRBJ1-6	CASTLLTGSPLHF	TGTGCCAGCACCCTACTCACGGGTTCGCCCCTCCACTTT
TRBV6-5	.	few	TRBJ1-2	CASRGGEGYTF	TGTGCCAGCAGAGGGGGTGAAGGCTACACCTTC
TRBV9	TRBD1	.	TRBJ1-5	CASSVGQGLNQPQHF	TGTGCCAGCAGCGTAGGACAGGGCTTGAATCAGCCCCAGCATTTT
TRBV5-1	TRBD2	.	TRBJ2-5	CASSLDAGGGTQYF	TGCGCCAGCAGCTTGGATGCGGGGGGAGGGACCCAGTACTTC
TRBV2	TRBD2	.	TRBJ2-2	CASSEGYWTSGGGPNTGELFF	TGTGCCAGCAGTGAAGGTTATTGGACTAGCGGGGGGGGACCGAACACCGGGGAGCTGTTTTTT
TRBV30	TRBD1	.	TRBJ2-7	CAWSVQDRTLQYF	TGTGCCTGGAGTGTTCAGGACAGGACCTTGCAGTACTTC